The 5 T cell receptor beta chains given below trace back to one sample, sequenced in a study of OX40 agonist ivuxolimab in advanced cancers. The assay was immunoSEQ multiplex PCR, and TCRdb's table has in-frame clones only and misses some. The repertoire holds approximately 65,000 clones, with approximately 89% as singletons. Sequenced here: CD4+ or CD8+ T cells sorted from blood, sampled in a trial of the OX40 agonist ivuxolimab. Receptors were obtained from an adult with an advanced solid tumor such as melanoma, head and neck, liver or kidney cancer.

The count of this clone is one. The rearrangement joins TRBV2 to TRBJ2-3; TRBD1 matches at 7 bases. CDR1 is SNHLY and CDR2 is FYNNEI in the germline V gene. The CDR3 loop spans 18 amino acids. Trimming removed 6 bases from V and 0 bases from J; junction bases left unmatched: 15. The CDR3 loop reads CASRRQGNHLISTDTQYF. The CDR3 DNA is TGTGCCAGCAGACGACAGGGTAACCATTTAATTAGCACAGATACGCAGTATTTT.

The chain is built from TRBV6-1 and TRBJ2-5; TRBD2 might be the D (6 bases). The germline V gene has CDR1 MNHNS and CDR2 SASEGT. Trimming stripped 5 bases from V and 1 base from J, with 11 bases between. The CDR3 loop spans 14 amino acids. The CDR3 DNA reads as TGTGCCAGCAGTCGAACCGGGAGCCAAGAGACCCAGTACTTC. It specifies CASSRTGSQETQYF.

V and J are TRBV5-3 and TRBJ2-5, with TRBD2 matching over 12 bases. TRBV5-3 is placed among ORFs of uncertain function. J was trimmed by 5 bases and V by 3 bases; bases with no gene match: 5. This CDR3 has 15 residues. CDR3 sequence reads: CARSSGLAGLETQYF. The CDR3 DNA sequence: TGTGCCAGAAGCTCCGGACTAGCGGGGTTGGAGACCCAGTACTTC.

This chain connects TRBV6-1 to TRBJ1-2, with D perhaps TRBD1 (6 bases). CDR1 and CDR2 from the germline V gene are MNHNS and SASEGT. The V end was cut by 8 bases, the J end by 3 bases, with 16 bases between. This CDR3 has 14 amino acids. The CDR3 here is CASRENRDDYGYTF. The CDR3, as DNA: TGTGCCAGCCGAGAGAACAGGGATGACTATGGCTACACCTTC.

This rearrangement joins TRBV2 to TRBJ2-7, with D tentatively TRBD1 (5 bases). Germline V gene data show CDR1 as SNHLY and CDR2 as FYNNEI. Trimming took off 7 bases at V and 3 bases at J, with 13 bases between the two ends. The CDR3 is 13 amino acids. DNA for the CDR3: TGTGCCAGCAAGGCCCAGGGCGACTACGAGCAGTACTTC. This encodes CASKAQGDYEQYF.